A selection of T cell receptor beta chains follows, all from one sample in a study of T cell responses to AZD1222 COVID-19 vaccine. Using immunoSEQ multiplex PCR, the repertoire was profiled, and TCRdb retains in-frame clones only, with some absent. This sample has 150,000 or so clones, with about 91% found just once. The material sequenced was peripheral blood, taken 28 days after the second AZD1222 dose. Every receptor here comes from an adult who received the AZD1222 COVID-19 vaccine. Each CDR3 is given with its conserved first and last residue. A D gene is named only where the DNA matches it firmly. The size entry is marked missing in some rows and otherwise reads once, few, many or a size class.

J gene	clone size	D gene	V gene	CDR3 protein	CDR3 DNA
TRBJ1-4	NA	TRBD1	TRBV5-4	CASSPGQARKREKLFF	TGTGCCAGCAGCCCGGGACAGGCTCGAAAGCGGGAAAAACTGTTTTTT
TRBJ2-7	NA	TRBD2	TRBV30	CAWRGLAEDLRGEQYF	TGTGCCTGGAGGGGACTAGCGGAGGACCTCCGGGGAGAGCAGTACTTC
TRBJ1-2	NA	NA	TRBV7-2	CASSQGRTNYGYTF	TGTGCCAGCAGTCAGGGCAGAACTAACTATGGCTACACCTTC
TRBJ1-1	NA	NA	TRBV5-3	CARSCDGEENTEAFF	TGTGCCAGAAGCTGCGATGGTGAGGAGAACACTGAAGCTTTCTTT
TRBJ1-5	few	TRBD1	TRBV6-2/TRBV6-3	CASSSGQGAAQPQHF	TGTGCCAGCAGTTCCGGACAGGGGGCGGCGCAGCCCCAGCATTTT
TRBJ1-3	NA	NA	TRBV5-4	CASSTGGTRHGNTIYF	TGTGCCAGCAGCACGGGGGGGACCCGCCATGGAAACACCATATATTTT
TRBJ1-6	NA	NA	TRBV5-1	CASSQAKLRASDLYNSPLHF	TGCGCCAGCAGCCAAGCCAAACTCAGGGCTTCGGATCTCTATAATTCACCCCTCCACTTT
TRBJ1-5	once	NA	TRBV7-2	CASSSAGILNQPQHF	TGTGCCAGCAGCTCCGCCGGCATCCTAAATCAGCCCCAGCATTTT
TRBJ2-7	NA	TRBD2	TRBV27	CASSWRGTSGRSSSYEQYF	TGTGCCAGCAGTTGGCGGGGGACTAGCGGGAGGAGCAGCTCCTACGAGCAGTACTTC
TRBJ1-1	NA	NA	TRBV6-2/TRBV6-3	CASSYLGQAFF	TGTGCCAGCAGTTACTTGGGACAAGCTTTCTTT
TRBJ1-2	once	NA	TRBV5-4	CASSLISAGGYTF	TGTGCCAGCAGCTTGATTTCGGCGGGTGGCTACACCTTC
TRBJ2-3	once	NA	TRBV7-9	CASSFPNSDTQYF	TGTGCCAGCAGCTTTCCCAATTCAGATACGCAGTATTTT
TRBJ1-3	NA	NA	TRBV2	CASNDRSSGNTIYF	TGTGCCAGCAACGACAGGAGCTCTGGAAACACCATATATTTT
TRBJ1-4	NA	NA	TRBV6-6	CASSYGGRPDEKLFF	TGTGCCAGCAGTTACGGGGGACGGCCCGATGAAAAACTGTTTTTT
TRBJ2-2	NA	TRBD2	TRBV6-2/TRBV6-3	CASSGGLVSGVTGELFF	TGTGCCAGCAGTGGAGGACTAGTTTCGGGGGTGACCGGGGAGCTGTTTTTT
TRBJ1-4	NA	NA	TRBV3-1/TRBV3-2	CASSLPDSGGAREKLFF	TGTGCCAGCAGCCTACCCGACTCGGGGGGGGCGCGTGAAAAACTGTTTTTT
TRBJ1-1	NA	NA	TRBV20-1	CSASLDTEAFF	TGCAGTGCTAGTTTGGACACTGAAGCTTTCTTT
TRBJ2-5	NA	NA	TRBV3-1/TRBV3-2	CASSQTGTAEETQYF	TGTGCCAGCAGCCAAACCGGGACGGCTGAAGAGACCCAGTACTTC
TRBJ2-1	NA	TRBD2	TRBV6-7	CASNKAGAPYNEQFF	TGTGCCAGCAATAAAGCGGGAGCACCCTACAATGAGCAGTTCTTC
TRBJ2-1	NA	TRBD2	TRBV4-3	CASSQETASGNSYNEQFF	TGCGCCAGCAGCCAAGAAACTGCTAGCGGGAATTCCTACAATGAGCAGTTCTTC
TRBJ1-4	once	NA	TRBV27	CASSSLGTPNEKLFF	TGTGCCAGCAGTTCCCTCGGGACACCGAATGAAAAACTGTTTTTT
TRBJ2-1	NA	NA	TRBV6-6	CASSIPGSNEQFF	TGTGCCAGCAGCATCCCGGGCAGTAATGAGCAGTTCTTC
TRBJ1-1	NA	TRBD1	TRBV7-2	CASSPQGDRNTEAFF	TGTGCCAGCAGCCCCCAAGGGGACAGGAACACTGAAGCTTTCTTT
TRBJ2-3	NA	TRBD2	TRBV19	CATRRGGTDTQYF	TGTGCCACCAGGCGGGGGGGCACAGATACGCAGTATTTT
TRBJ1-1	NA	TRBD1	TRBV19	CASSAGQGEHAFF	TGTGCCAGTAGTGCGGGACAGGGGGAACACGCTTTCTTT
TRBJ1-1	NA	TRBD1	TRBV10-3	CAISETDRLEGTEAFF	TGTGCCATCAGTGAGACGGACAGGTTGGAGGGCACTGAAGCTTTCTTT
TRBJ2-1	NA	NA	TRBV2	CASSPFVEGQFF	TGTGCCAGCAGCCCATTCGTGGAGGGTCAGTTCTTC
TRBJ1-1	NA	NA	TRBV11-3	CASRGGYTEAFF	TGTGCCAGCAGGGGGGGATACACTGAAGCTTTCTTT
TRBJ2-3	NA	TRBD2	TRBV19	CASSMGGGFTDTQYF	TGTGCCAGTAGTATGGGGGGGGGATTCACAGATACGCAGTATTTT
TRBJ2-4	NA	NA	TRBV5-3	CARSSKAEGTERYIQYF	TGTGCCAGAAGCTCAAAGGCCGAAGGGACGGAGAGATACATTCAGTACTTC
TRBJ1-5	NA	NA	TRBV24-1	CATSDLSSGRRRNQPQHF	TGTGCCACCAGTGACCTGTCATCGGGGCGGAGGCGCAATCAGCCCCAGCATTTT